A selection of T cell receptor beta chains follows, all from one sample in a study of blood T cell repertoires in COVID-19. Sequencing used immunoSEQ multiplex PCR; TCRdb keeps in-frame clones, though not all of them. The repertoire holds 110,000 or so clones, with approximately 70% as singletons. The sequenced sample was peripheral blood. The origin of the receptors is a woman between 35 and 50 years old with acute or convalescent COVID-19. CDR3s include the opening cysteine and the closing phenylalanine or tryptophan. D genes are given only for firm matches. Rows give clone size only sometimes, using once, few, many, or a class for an expanded clone.

J gene: TRBJ1-6; clone size: few; D gene: NA; V gene: TRBV7-9; CDR3 protein: CASNLGGGVNSPLHF; CDR3 DNA: TGTGCCAGCAACCTCGGAGGCGGTGTTAATTCACCCCTCCACTTT
J gene: TRBJ2-7; clone size: NA; D gene: TRBD1; V gene: TRBV7-2; CDR3 protein: CASSLEGTGFYEQYF; CDR3 DNA: TGTGCCAGCAGCTTAGAAGGGACAGGGTTCTACGAGCAGTACTTC
J gene: TRBJ1-2; clone size: NA; D gene: NA; V gene: TRBV5-1; CDR3 protein: CASSLGDTANYGYTF; CDR3 DNA: TGCGCCAGCAGCTTGGGGGACACCGCAAACTATGGCTACACCTTC
J gene: TRBJ1-6; clone size: NA; D gene: TRBD1; V gene: TRBV5-1; CDR3 protein: CASRTGEYNSPLHF; CDR3 DNA: TGCGCCAGCCGTACAGGGGAATATAATTCACCCCTCCACTTT
J gene: TRBJ2-3; clone size: NA; D gene: TRBD2; V gene: TRBV14; CDR3 protein: CASSQESLVARGVSDTQYF; CDR3 DNA: TGTGCCAGCAGCCAAGAAAGTCTGGTAGCGCGGGGGGTGTCAGATACGCAGTATTTT
J gene: TRBJ2-7; clone size: NA; D gene: TRBD2; V gene: TRBV11-2; CDR3 protein: CASSRLAGSSYEQYF; CDR3 DNA: TGTGCCAGCAGCCGGCTAGCGGGGAGCTCCTACGAGCAGTACTTC
J gene: TRBJ2-5; clone size: NA; D gene: NA; V gene: TRBV9; CDR3 protein: CASSVSPETQYF; CDR3 DNA: TGTGCCAGCAGCGTATCCCCGGAGACCCAGTACTTC
J gene: TRBJ1-5; clone size: NA; D gene: NA; V gene: TRBV11-3; CDR3 protein: CASSLERGCEGSRGNQPQHF; CDR3 DNA: TGTGCCAGCAGCTTAGAGCGGGGGTGTGAGGGAAGTCGAGGCAATCAGCCCCAGCATTTT
J gene: TRBJ2-5; clone size: NA; D gene: NA; V gene: TRBV15; CDR3 protein: CATRSPPGETQYF; CDR3 DNA: TGTGCCACCCGTAGCCCCCCCGGAGAGACCCAGTACTTC
J gene: TRBJ2-2; clone size: NA; D gene: NA; V gene: TRBV11-2; CDR3 protein: CASSLGGWDSTGELFF; CDR3 DNA: TGTGCCAGCAGCTTAGGCGGGTGGGATAGCACCGGGGAGCTGTTTTTT
J gene: TRBJ2-6; clone size: many; D gene: TRBD1; V gene: TRBV7-9; CDR3 protein: CASSLQTGYGANVLTF; CDR3 DNA: TGTGCCAGCAGCTTACAGACAGGGTACGGGGCCAACGTCCTGACTTTC
J gene: TRBJ2-3; clone size: NA; D gene: NA; V gene: TRBV29-1; CDR3 protein: CSVEDADTQYF; CDR3 DNA: TGCAGCGTTGAAGACGCAGATACGCAGTATTTT
J gene: TRBJ2-5; clone size: NA; D gene: TRBD2; V gene: TRBV24-1; CDR3 protein: CATSDPGLAGGQQETQYF; CDR3 DNA: TGTGCCACCAGTGATCCTGGACTAGCGGGGGGCCAACAAGAGACCCAGTACTTC
J gene: TRBJ1-1; clone size: NA; D gene: TRBD1; V gene: TRBV12-3/TRBV12-4; CDR3 protein: CASRGQGEAFF; CDR3 DNA: TGTGCCAGCAGGGGACAGGGGGAGGCTTTCTTT
J gene: TRBJ1-2; clone size: NA; D gene: NA; V gene: TRBV6-5; CDR3 protein: CASSYDRNYGYTF; CDR3 DNA: TGTGCCAGCAGTTATGACAGAAACTATGGCTACACCTTC
J gene: TRBJ2-1; clone size: NA; D gene: NA; V gene: TRBV6-4; CDR3 protein: CAPIEYNEQFF; CDR3 DNA: TGTGCCCCGATAGAGTACAATGAGCAGTTCTTC
J gene: TRBJ2-3; clone size: NA; D gene: TRBD2; V gene: TRBV4-1; CDR3 protein: CASSQETSGDTSTDTQYF; CDR3 DNA: TGCGCCAGCAGCCAAGAGACTAGCGGGGATACTAGCACAGATACGCAGTATTTT
J gene: TRBJ2-2; clone size: NA; D gene: TRBD2; V gene: TRBV24-1; CDR3 protein: CATSDFGGGKNTGELFF; CDR3 DNA: TGTGCCACCAGTGATTTTGGCGGGGGGAAGAACACCGGGGAGCTGTTTTTT
J gene: TRBJ1-1; clone size: NA; D gene: NA; V gene: TRBV5-6; CDR3 protein: CASSSSVGGAFF; CDR3 DNA: TGTGCCAGCAGCTCATCAGTCGGGGGGGCTTTCTTT
J gene: TRBJ2-1; clone size: few; D gene: TRBD1; V gene: TRBV6-6; CDR3 protein: CASSHRGREQFF; CDR3 DNA: TGTGCCAGCAGTCACAGGGGTCGGGAGCAGTTCTTC
J gene: TRBJ1-6; clone size: once; D gene: NA; V gene: TRBV5-6; CDR3 protein: CASNSRISYNSPLHF; CDR3 DNA: TGTGCCAGCAACTCGAGGATCTCCTATAATTCACCCCTCCACTTT
J gene: TRBJ2-5; clone size: NA; D gene: NA; V gene: TRBV5-1; CDR3 protein: CASSLALTAQETQYF; CDR3 DNA: TGCGCCAGCAGCTTGGCCCTGACAGCCCAAGAGACCCAGTACTTC
J gene: TRBJ1-6; clone size: few; D gene: TRBD1; V gene: TRBV18; CDR3 protein: CASSGQGADSPLHF; CDR3 DNA: TGTGCCAGCTCAGGACAGGGGGCCGATTCACCCCTCCACTTT
J gene: TRBJ2-3; clone size: few; D gene: NA; V gene: TRBV2; CDR3 protein: CASKGVVGTDTQYF; CDR3 DNA: TGTGCCAGCAAGGGGGTAGTAGGCACAGATACGCAGTATTTT
J gene: TRBJ1-2; clone size: NA; D gene: TRBD1; V gene: TRBV4-3; CDR3 protein: CASSQDLAAGQGYGYTF; CDR3 DNA: TGCGCCAGCAGCCAAGATTTGGCCGCGGGACAGGGTTATGGCTACACCTTC
J gene: TRBJ1-1; clone size: NA; D gene: NA; V gene: TRBV5-1; CDR3 protein: CASSPTGNTEAFF; CDR3 DNA: TGCGCCAGCAGCCCGACAGGGAACACTGAAGCTTTCTTT
J gene: TRBJ2-5; clone size: NA; D gene: TRBD2; V gene: TRBV6-5; CDR3 protein: CASSYSRGGQTQYF; CDR3 DNA: TGTGCCAGCAGTTACTCCCGGGGGGGCCAGACCCAGTACTTC